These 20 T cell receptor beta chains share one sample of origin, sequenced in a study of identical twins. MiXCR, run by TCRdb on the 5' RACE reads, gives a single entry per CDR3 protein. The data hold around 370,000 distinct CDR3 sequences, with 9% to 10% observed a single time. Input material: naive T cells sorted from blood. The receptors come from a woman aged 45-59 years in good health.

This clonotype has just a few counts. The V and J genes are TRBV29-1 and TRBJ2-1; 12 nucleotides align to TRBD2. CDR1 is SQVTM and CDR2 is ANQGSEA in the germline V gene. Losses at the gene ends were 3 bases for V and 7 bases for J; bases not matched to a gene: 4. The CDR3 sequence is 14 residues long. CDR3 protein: CSVESGLAGNEQFF. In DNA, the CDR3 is TGCAGCGTTGAGTCGGGACTAGCGGGTAATGAGCAGTTCTTC.

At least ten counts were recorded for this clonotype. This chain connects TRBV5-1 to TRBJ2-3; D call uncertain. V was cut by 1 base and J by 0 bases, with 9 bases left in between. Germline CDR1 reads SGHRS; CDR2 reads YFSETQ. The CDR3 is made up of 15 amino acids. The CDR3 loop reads CASSLRHPSTDTQYF. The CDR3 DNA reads TGCGCCAGCAGCTTGAGGCATCCTAGCACAGATACGCAGTATTTT.

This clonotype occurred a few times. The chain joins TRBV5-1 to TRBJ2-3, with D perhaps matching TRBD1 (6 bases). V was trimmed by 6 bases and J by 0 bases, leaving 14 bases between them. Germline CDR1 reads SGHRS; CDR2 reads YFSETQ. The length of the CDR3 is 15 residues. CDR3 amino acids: CASKGPGASTDTQYF. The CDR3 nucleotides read TGCGCCAGCAAAGGCCCAGGGGCCAGCACAGATACGCAGTATTTT.

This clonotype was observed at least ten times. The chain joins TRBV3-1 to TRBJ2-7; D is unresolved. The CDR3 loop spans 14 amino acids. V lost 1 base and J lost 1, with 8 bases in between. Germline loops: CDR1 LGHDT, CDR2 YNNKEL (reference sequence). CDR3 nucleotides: TGTGCCAGCAGCCAAGTGGGAAGTTCCTACGAGCAGTACTTC. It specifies CASSQVGSSYEQYF.

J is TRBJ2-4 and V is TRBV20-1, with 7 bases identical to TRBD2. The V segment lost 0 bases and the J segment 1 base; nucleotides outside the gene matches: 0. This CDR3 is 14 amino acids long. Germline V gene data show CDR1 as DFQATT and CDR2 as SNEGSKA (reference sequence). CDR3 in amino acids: CSARDSGAKNIQYF. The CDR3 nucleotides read TGCAGTGCTAGAGATAGCGGGGCCAAAAACATTCAGTACTTC.

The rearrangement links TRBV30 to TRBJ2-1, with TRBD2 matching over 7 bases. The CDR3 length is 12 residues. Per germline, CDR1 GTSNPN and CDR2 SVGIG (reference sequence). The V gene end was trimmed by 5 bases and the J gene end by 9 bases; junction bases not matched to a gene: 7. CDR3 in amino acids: CAWESLAIEQFF. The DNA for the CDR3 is TGTGCCTGGGAATCACTAGCGATTGAGCAGTTCTTC.

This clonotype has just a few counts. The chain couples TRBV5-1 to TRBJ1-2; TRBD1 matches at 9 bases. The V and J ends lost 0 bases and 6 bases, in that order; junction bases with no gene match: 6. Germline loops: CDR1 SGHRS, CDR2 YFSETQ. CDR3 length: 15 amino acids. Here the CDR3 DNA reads TGCGCCAGCAGCTTGGGAGGACAGGGGTTTAATGGCTACACCTTC. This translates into CASSLGGQGFNGYTF.

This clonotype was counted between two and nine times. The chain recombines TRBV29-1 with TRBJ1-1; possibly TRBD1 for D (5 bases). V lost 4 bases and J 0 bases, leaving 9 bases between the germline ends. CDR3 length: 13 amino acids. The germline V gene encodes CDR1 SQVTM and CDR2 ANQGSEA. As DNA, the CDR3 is TGCAGCGTTGGACAGCTAATGAACACTGAAGCTTTCTTT. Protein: CSVGQLMNTEAFF. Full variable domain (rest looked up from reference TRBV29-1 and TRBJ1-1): SAVISQKPSRDICQRGTSLTIQCQVDSQVTMMFWYRQQPGQSLTLIATANQGSEATYESGFVIDKFPISRPNLTFSTLTVSNMSPEDSSIYLCSVGQLMNTEAFFGQGTRLTVV.

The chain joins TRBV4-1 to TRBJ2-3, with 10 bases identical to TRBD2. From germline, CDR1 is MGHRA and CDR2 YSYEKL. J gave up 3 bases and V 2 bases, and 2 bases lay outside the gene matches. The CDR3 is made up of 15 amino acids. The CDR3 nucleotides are TGCGCCAGCAGCCAACAGACTAGCGGGACAGATACGCAGTATTTT. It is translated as CASSQQTSGTDTQYF.

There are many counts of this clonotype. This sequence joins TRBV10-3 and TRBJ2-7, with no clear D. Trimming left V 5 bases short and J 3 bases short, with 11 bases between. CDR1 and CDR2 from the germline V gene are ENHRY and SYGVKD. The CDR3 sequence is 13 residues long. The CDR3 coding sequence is TGTGCCATCAGTCAGAATGTTGACTACGAGCAGTACTTC. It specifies CAISQNVDYEQYF.

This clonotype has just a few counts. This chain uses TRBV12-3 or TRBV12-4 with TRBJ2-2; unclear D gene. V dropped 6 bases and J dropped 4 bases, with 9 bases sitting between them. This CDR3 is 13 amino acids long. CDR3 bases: TGTGCCAGCAGCAGCAGTCCCACCGGGGAGCTGTTTTTT. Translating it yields CASSSSPTGELFF.

The CDR3 loop reads CSARRPVGTANQPQHF. Written as DNA, the CDR3 is TGCAGTGCTAGACGCCCCGTCGGGACAGCGAATCAGCCCCAGCATTTT. The rearrangement uses TRBV20-1 and TRBJ1-5; 7 positions match TRBD1. The CDR3 is made up of 16 amino acids. Germline V gene lookup returns CDR1 DFQATT and CDR2 SNEGSKA (reference sequence). With V trimmed by 2 bases and J by 4 bases, 11 bases remained unmatched.

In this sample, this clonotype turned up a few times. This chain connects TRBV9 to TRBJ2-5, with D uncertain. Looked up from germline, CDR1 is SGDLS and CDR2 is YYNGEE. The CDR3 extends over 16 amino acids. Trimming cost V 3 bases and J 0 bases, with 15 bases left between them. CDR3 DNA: TGTGCCAGCAGCGGCGATTTAGGCAGGAACCAAGAGACCCAGTACTTC. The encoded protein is CASSGDLGRNQETQYF.

CDR3 loop: CSAPLQMADTQYF. Here the CDR3 DNA reads TGCAGTGCCCCTCTCCAAATGGCGGATACGCAGTATTTT. The gene calls are TRBV20-1 and TRBJ2-3; unclear D gene. Trimming took off 6 bases at V and 6 bases at J, with 16 bases between the two ends. Germline CDR1 reads DFQATT; CDR2 reads SNEGSKA (reference sequence). The CDR3 covers 13 residues.

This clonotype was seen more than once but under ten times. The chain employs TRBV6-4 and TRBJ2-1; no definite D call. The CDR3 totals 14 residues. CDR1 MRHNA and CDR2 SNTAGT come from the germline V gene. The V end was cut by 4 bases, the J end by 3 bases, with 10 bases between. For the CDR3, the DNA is TGTGCCAGCAGTGCACGACTGGACTACAATGAGCAGTTCTTC. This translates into CASSARLDYNEQFF.

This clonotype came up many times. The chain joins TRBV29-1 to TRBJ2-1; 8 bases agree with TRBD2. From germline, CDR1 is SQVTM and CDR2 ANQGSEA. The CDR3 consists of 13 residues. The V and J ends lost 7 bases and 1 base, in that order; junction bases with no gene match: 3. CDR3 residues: CSGASGSYNEQFF. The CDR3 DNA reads TGCAGCGGGGCTAGCGGGTCCTACAATGAGCAGTTCTTC.

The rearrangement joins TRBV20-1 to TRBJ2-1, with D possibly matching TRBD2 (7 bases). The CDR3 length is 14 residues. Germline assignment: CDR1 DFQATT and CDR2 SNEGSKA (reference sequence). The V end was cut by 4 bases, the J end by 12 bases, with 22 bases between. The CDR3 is CSANGFGGLGGQFF. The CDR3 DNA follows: TGCAGTGCTAACGGATTCGGGGGGCTCGGAGGGCAGTTCTTC.

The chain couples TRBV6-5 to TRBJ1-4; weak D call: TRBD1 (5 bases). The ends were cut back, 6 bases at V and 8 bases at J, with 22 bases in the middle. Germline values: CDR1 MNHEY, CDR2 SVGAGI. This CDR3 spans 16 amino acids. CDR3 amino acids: CASSITPGLGNEKLFF. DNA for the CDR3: TGTGCCAGCAGCATAACACCGGGACTCGGTAACGAAAAACTGTTTTTT.

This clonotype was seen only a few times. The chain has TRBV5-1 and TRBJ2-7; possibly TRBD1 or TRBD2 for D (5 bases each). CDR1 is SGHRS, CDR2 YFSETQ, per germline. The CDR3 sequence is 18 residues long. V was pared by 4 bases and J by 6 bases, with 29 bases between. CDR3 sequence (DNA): TGCGCCAGCAGCCCTCGCACTCTGACGGGACGGATACTCTCCGAGCAGTACTTC. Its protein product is CASSPRTLTGRILSEQYF.

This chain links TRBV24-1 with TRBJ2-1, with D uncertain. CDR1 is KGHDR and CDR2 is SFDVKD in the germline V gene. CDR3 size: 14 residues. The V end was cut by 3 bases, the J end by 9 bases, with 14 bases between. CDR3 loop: CATSDGDPGGEQFF. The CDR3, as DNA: TGTGCCACCAGTGATGGCGACCCGGGTGGTGAGCAGTTCTTC.